This is a list of T cell receptor beta chains from one sample in a study of blood T cell repertoires in COVID-19. TCRdb's copy holds only in-frame clones and misses some; the assay was immunoSEQ multiplex PCR. The sample shows over 90,000 clones, over 70% of them seen only once. Sequenced material: peripheral blood. The receptors derive from a human donor in a cohort sampled during active or convalescent COVID-19. CDR3s include the opening cysteine and the closing phenylalanine or tryptophan. Fields, in order: CDR3 DNA, CDR3 protein, J gene, clone size, V gene, D gene. D genes are given only for firm matches. Expanded clones are given a class, and other clones once, few, many or no size at all.

TGTGCCAGCAGTCTTACTAGCGGGGGGCCCTATGAGCAGTTCTTC	CASSLTSGGPYEQFF	TRBJ2-1	NA	TRBV3-1/TRBV3-2	TRBD2
TGTGCCAGCAGCGGTAGCGGGGGGGCCGCCGATACGCAGTATTTT	CASSGSGGAADTQYF	TRBJ2-3	NA	TRBV9	TRBD2
TGCAGCGTGCAGGGGGACACACATCAGCCCCAGCATTTT	CSVQGDTHQPQHF	TRBJ1-5	once	TRBV29-1	TRBD1
TGTGCCAGCAGCCCGGGACAGGACTATGGCTACACCTTC	CASSPGQDYGYTF	TRBJ1-2	NA	TRBV11-3	TRBD1
TGTGCCAGCAGCTATCTAGATATTGGGGGCCCCCCAAATGAAAAACTGTTTTTT	CASSYLDIGGPPNEKLFF	TRBJ1-4	once	TRBV5-6	NA
TGTGCCAGCAGCCTCGGACAGGGAAGGAGCTACACCTTC	CASSLGQGRSYTF	TRBJ1-2	once	TRBV25-1	TRBD1
TGTGCCAGTAGCCCCCGGAGGGATCAGCCCCAGCATTTT	CASSPRRDQPQHF	TRBJ1-5	NA	TRBV19	NA
TGTGCCCTTTCTCGATTTGGGACAGGGGGCGCGCACACTGAAGCTTTCTTT	CALSRFGTGGAHTEAFF	TRBJ1-1	NA	TRBV24-1	TRBD1
TGCACCAGCAGCCGGGACAGGGAAGAGCGCGGGGCCGGTACCGGGGAGCTGTTTTTT	CTSSRDREERGAGTGELFF	TRBJ2-2	once	TRBV1	NA
TGTGCCAGCAGCTTCCTATCTGGGGCCAACGTCCTGACTTTC	CASSFLSGANVLTF	TRBJ2-6	NA	TRBV6-5	NA
TGTGCAAGTAGGGGGGGTCCCAGGGGTTCCTATAATTCACCCCTCCACTTT	CASRGGPRGSYNSPLHF	TRBJ1-6	once	TRBV12-2	NA
TGTGCCAGCAGCTTATGGCAGGCCTCTAACTATGGCTACACCTTC	CASSLWQASNYGYTF	TRBJ1-2	few	TRBV7-9	NA
TGTGCCTGGAGCCGTGGACAGGACCCGAACACTGAAGCTTTCTTT	CAWSRGQDPNTEAFF	TRBJ1-1	NA	TRBV30	TRBD1
TGTGCCAGCAGTTACAGGGGATCCGGGGCCAACGTCCTGACTTTC	CASSYRGSGANVLTF	TRBJ2-6	NA	TRBV2	TRBD1
TGCGCCAGCAGCTTGGACAGTGCGAACACTGAAGCTTTCTTT	CASSLDSANTEAFF	TRBJ1-1	NA	TRBV5-1	NA
TGTGCCAGCAGTGAAGCGCTTCGAGACAGGGCCTACGAGCAGTACTTC	CASSEALRDRAYEQYF	TRBJ2-7	NA	TRBV6-1	TRBD1
TGTGCCAGCTCCCTAGAGGGGAACACTGAAGCTTTCTTT	CASSLEGNTEAFF	TRBJ1-1	NA	TRBV18	NA
TGTGCCAGCAGTGTCGGGTTAGCGGGGGGCCAAGAGACCCAGTACTTC	CASSVGLAGGQETQYF	TRBJ2-5	NA	TRBV6-1	TRBD2
TGTGCCAGTAGCGCCCAACCCAGGGACAACACAGATACGCAGTATTTT	CASSAQPRDNTDTQYF	TRBJ2-3	NA	TRBV19	NA
TGTGCCAGCAGTGAACCTAGGACATCCAACACCGGGGAGCTGTTTTTT	CASSEPRTSNTGELFF	TRBJ2-2	few	TRBV6-1	NA
TGTGCCTGGAGTGTACGGCGGGCCTCTGGAAACACCATATATTTT	CAWSVRRASGNTIYF	TRBJ1-3	NA	TRBV30	NA
TGTGCCAGCAGCTTAGGGAGGCGTATAACAGATACGCAGTATTTT	CASSLGRRITDTQYF	TRBJ2-3	NA	TRBV11-3	NA
TGTGCCTGGAGTCCCCACGGGAACTATGGCTACACCTTC	CAWSPHGNYGYTF	TRBJ1-2	NA	TRBV30	NA
TGCGCCAGCAGCCATCGAAGCGGGGACGGTAGCAATCAGCCCCAGCATTTT	CASSHRSGDGSNQPQHF	TRBJ1-5	NA	TRBV4-1	NA
TGTGCCAGCAGACCACCGTGGGCGGGAAGCACTGAAGCTTTCTTT	CASRPPWAGSTEAFF	TRBJ1-1	NA	TRBV6-5	NA
TGCAGCGCCCAGGGGGCGCAGGACACTGAAGCTTTCTTT	CSAQGAQDTEAFF	TRBJ1-1	NA	TRBV29-1	TRBD1
TGTGCCAGTAGTCAGGGGGCAAACCCTGGGGCCAACGTCCTGACTTTC	CASSQGANPGANVLTF	TRBJ2-6	NA	TRBV19	TRBD1
TGTGCCAGCAGCCGAACCAGGAACACTGAAGCTTTCTTT	CASSRTRNTEAFF	TRBJ1-1	once	TRBV14	NA
TGTGCCAGCAGCTTAAGCCTAGCGGGGGTTTATGAGCAGTTCTTC	CASSLSLAGVYEQFF	TRBJ2-1	once	TRBV5-5	TRBD2
TGTGCCAGCAGTGAATTTCAGACTGGGGCTGGCTACACCTTC	CASSEFQTGAGYTF	TRBJ1-2	once	TRBV25-1	NA
TGTGCCAGCTCACCACCCGATCAGCCCCAGCATTTT	CASSPPDQPQHF	TRBJ1-5	NA	TRBV18	NA
TGTGCCAGCAGCGGTAAAGATACGCAGTATTTT	CASSGKDTQYF	TRBJ2-3	NA	TRBV9	NA
TGTGCCACCAGCAGAGATCCCGGTCAGCCCCAGCATTTT	CATSRDPGQPQHF	TRBJ1-5	few	TRBV15	NA
TGCGCCAGCAGTGAGAAGGGACAGGGGTATCAGCCCCAGCATTTT	CASSEKGQGYQPQHF	TRBJ1-5	NA	TRBV10-1	TRBD1
TGTGCCAGCAGACCTATGTGGGGGGGCAATGAAAAACTGTTTTTT	CASRPMWGGNEKLFF	TRBJ1-4	few	TRBV28	NA
TGTGCCAGCAGCCGCAGACAGGGCCGCACAGATACGCAGTATTTT	CASSRRQGRTDTQYF	TRBJ2-3	NA	TRBV7-6	TRBD1
TGTGCCAGCAGCCAAGTAGGGGGTAGGGGTTCCCATACGCAGTATTTT	CASSQVGGRGSHTQYF	TRBJ2-3	once	TRBV3-1/TRBV3-2	NA